This TCR beta chain is drawn from a study of T-cell memory formation after mild COVID-19. This clonotype was counted ten times or more. The CDR3 totals 15 residues. Germline CDR1 MGHRA, CDR2 YSYEKL. V shed 0 bases and J shed 1 base, with 8 bases lying between them. Via MiXCR, TCRdb re-called the 5' RACE reads, giving one row per CDR3 protein. In the table there are 160,000 or so distinct CDR3 sequences, roughly 31% of which are singletons. The J gene is TRBJ2-3, the V gene TRBV4-1; tentatively, D is TRBD1 or TRBD2 (5 bases each). The origin of this receptor is an adult woman who had mild COVID-19 (a few samples of this study predate the infection). Cell type and time point are not known. Source material: PBMCs or a T cell subset sorted from them (not recorded which). CDR3: CASSQDGTRTDTQYF. For the CDR3, the DNA is TGCGCCAGCAGCCAAGATGGGACCCGCACAGATACGCAGTATTTT.